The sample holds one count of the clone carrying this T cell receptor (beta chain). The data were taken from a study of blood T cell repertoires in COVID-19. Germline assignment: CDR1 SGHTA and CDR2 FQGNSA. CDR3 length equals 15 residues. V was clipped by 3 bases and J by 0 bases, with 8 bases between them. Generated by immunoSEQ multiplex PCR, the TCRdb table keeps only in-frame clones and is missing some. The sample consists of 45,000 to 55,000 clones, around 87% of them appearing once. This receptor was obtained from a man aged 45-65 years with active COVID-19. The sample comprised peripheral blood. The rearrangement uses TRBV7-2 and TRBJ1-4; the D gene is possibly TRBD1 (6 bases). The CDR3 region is CASSFRDTTNEKLFF. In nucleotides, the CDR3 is TGTGCCAGCAGCTTTAGGGACACAACTAATGAAAAACTGTTTTTT.